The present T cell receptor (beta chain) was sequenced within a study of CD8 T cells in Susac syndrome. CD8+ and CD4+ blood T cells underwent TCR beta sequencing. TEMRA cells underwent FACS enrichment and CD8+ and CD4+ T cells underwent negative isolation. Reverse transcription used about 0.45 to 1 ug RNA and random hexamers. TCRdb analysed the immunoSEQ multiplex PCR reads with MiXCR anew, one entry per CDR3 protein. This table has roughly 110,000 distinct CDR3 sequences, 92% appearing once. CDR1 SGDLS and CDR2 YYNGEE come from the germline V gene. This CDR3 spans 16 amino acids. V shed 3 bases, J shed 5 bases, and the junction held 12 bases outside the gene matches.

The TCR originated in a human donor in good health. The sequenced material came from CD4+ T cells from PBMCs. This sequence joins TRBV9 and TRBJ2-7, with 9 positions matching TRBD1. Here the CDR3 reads CASSGQTGGVGDEQYF. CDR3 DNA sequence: TGTGCCAGCAGCGGCCAAACAGGGGGCGTCGGTGACGAGCAGTACTTC.